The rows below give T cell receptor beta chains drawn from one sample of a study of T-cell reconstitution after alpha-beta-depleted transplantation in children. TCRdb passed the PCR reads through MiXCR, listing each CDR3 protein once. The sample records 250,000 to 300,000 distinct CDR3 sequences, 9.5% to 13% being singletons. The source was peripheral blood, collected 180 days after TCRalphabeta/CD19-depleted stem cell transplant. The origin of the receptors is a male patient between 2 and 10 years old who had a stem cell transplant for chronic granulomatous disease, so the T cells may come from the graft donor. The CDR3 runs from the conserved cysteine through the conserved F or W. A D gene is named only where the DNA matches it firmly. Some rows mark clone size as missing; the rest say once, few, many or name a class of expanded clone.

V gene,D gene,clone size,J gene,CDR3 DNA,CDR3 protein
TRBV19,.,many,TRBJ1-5,TGTGCCAGTAGTACGAACCAAGGACAGAACCCCAATCAGCCCCAGCATTTT,CASSTNQGQNPNQPQHF
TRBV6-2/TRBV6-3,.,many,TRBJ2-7,TGTGCCAGCAGTTACTCGATTCCGGGACTTCCATCCTACGAGCAGTACTTC,CASSYSIPGLPSYEQYF
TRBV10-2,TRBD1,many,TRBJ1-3,TGCGCCAGCAGTCCGACAGGGCGGGGAAACACCATATATTTT,CASSPTGRGNTIYF
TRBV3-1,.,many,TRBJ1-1,TGTGCCAGCAGCCAATCTGCAGGGCTGAACACTGAAGCTTTCTTT,CASSQSAGLNTEAFF
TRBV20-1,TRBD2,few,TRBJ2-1,TGCAGTGCCGAAACCGGGACTAGCTACTACAATGAGCAGTTCTTC,CSAETGTSYYNEQFF
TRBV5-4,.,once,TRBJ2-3,TGTGCCAGCAGCTCCCCGGAAGATACGCAGTATTTT,CASSSPEDTQYF
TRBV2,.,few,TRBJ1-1,TGTGCCAGCAGTGCATTAACAGGGACGAACACTGAAGCTTTCTTT,CASSALTGTNTEAFF
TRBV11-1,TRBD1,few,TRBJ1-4,TGTGCCAGCAGAATGAATATAGCTGGACAGGGGTCTAGCGAGGGTGAAAAACTGTTTTTT,CASRMNIAGQGSSEGEKLFF
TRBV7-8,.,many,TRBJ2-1,TGTGCCAGCAGCTTAGAGCAGGGCTACAATGAGCAGTTCTTC,CASSLEQGYNEQFF
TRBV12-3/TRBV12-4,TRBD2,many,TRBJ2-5,TGTGCCAGCAGTTCGGGACTAGATGTTAAGACCCAGTACTTC,CASSSGLDVKTQYF
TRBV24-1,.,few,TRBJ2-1,TGTGCCACCAGTGATTCGCAAAAGCCGAGCTCCTACAATGAGCAGTTCTTC,CATSDSQKPSSYNEQFF
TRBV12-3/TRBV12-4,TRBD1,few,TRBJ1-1,TGTGCCAGCAGTGTTCGCAGGGGGCACACTGAAGCTTTCTTT,CASSVRRGHTEAFF
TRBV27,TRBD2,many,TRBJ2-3,TGTGCCAGCAGTCCCGTGACTAGCGCAGATACGCAGTATTTT,CASSPVTSADTQYF
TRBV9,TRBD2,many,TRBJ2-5,TGTGCCAGCACGAAGACTAGCGGGCACCAAGAGACCCAGTACTTC,CASTKTSGHQETQYF
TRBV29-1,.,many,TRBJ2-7,TGCAGCGCTGGACCCAGGGGCTACGAGCAGTACTTC,CSAGPRGYEQYF
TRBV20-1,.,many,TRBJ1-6,TGCAGTGCTAGAGGGACAGCCGAAATCTATAATTCACCCCTCCACTTT,CSARGTAEIYNSPLHF
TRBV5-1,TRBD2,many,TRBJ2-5,TGCGCCAGCAGCTTGGCGGGGACTAGCTTTATACAGACCCAGTACTTC,CASSLAGTSFIQTQYF
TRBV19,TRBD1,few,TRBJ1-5,TGTGCCAGTGGGGGACAGCATATTCAGCCCCAGCATTTT,CASGGQHIQPQHF
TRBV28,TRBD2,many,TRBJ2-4,TGTGCCAGCAGTTTACTCGGGACTAGCGGGACAAAAAACATTCAGTACTTC,CASSLLGTSGTKNIQYF
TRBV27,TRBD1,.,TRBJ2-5,TGTGCCAGCAGCCCAGACAGGGGCGGAGAGACCCAGTACTTC,CASSPDRGGETQYF
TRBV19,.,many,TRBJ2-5,TGTGCCACCGGGGAGCGCGTTCAAGAGACCCAGTACTTC,CATGERVQETQYF
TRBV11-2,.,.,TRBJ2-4,TGTGCCAGCAGCGCCCTTTCAGAGGGGAACATTCAGTACTTC,CASSALSEGNIQYF
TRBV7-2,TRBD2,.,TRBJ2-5,TGTGCCAGCAGCCGGGGGGCGGGAGGAGAGACCCAGTACTTC,CASSRGAGGETQYF
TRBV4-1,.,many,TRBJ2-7,TGCGCCAGCAGCCAAGGTCTGACAAGGGCCCCACTGGGCGAGCAGTACTTC,CASSQGLTRAPLGEQYF
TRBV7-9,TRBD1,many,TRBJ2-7,TGTGCCAGCAGCTCTACAGGGGGCGCCGCCTACGAGCAGTACTTC,CASSSTGGAAYEQYF
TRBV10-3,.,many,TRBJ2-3,TGTGCCATCAGTGACCCTACGAGAGGGGTTGGCACAGATACGCAGTATTTT,CAISDPTRGVGTDTQYF
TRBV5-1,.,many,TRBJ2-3,TGCGCCAGCAGCTTGGTTCCCAGCACAGATACGCAGTATTTT,CASSLVPSTDTQYF
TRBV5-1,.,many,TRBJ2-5,TGCGCCAGCAGCTTGGTGGGAGAGACCCAGTACTTC,CASSLVGETQYF
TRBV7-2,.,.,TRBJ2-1,TGTGCCAGCAGCTTAGAAATCTCCCCCAATGAGCAGTTCTTC,CASSLEISPNEQFF
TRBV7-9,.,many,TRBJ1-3,TGTGCCAGCAGCTCCCCCACCGCTACAGGGTCTGGAAACACCATATATTTT,CASSSPTATGSGNTIYF
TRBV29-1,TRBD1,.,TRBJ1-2,TGCAGCGTTGACCTGACAGGGGCATCTTTCGGCTACACCTTC,CSVDLTGASFGYTF
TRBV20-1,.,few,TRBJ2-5,TGCAGTGCTCCCAGAAGAGGACCCCAGTACTTC,CSAPRRGPQYF
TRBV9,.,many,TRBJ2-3,TGTGCCAGCAGCGTAGGGCTCGAGACCACAGATACGCAGTATTTT,CASSVGLETTDTQYF
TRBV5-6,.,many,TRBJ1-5,TGTGCCAGCAGCCTAATGGTGGTATATAGCAATCAGCCCCAGCATTTT,CASSLMVVYSNQPQHF
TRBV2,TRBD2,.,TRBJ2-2,TGTACCAGCAGTGAAATGGCGGGAGGGCCCAACACCGGGGAGCTGTTTTTT,CTSSEMAGGPNTGELFF
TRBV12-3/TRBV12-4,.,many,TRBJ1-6,TGTGCCAGCAGTTTAAGAACCGGGGGAGGTTCACCCCTCCACTTT,CASSLRTGGGSPLHF
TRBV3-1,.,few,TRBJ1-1,TGTGCCAGCAGCCAAGTTGGAGTAGGCGCTTTCTTT,CASSQVGVGAFF
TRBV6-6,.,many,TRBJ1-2,TGTGCCAGCAGCTCCACAGGGTTAAGTGGCTACACCTTC,CASSSTGLSGYTF